This T cell receptor (beta chain) is from a study of cytomegalovirus exposure and HLA in healthy donors (dated by TCRdb to the late 2010s). Background on the whole study: An earlier analysis of several hundred of the donors reported around 280 Gb of sequence data and around 100 million unique TCR beta sequences obtained from 150 million to 200 million T cells. Roughly 300 gigabases of sequencing data and 80 million or so unique TCR sequences were included in an early release covering around 650 HLA-typed donors. Of the roughly 400 genotyped donors, 65% to 90% were placed in the genetic ancestry cluster associated with self-reported Caucasian donors. The study aimed to test whether signatures of past pathogen exposure could be identified by cataloging public T cell receptors. The T cell repertoires of under 750 subjects were profiled by immunosequencing and related to cytomegalovirus serostatus. Along with the approximately 600-subject first cohort, a separate validation cohort of over a hundred different subjects was used. The study combined high-throughput TCR immunosequencing, statistical association of individual TCRs with disease status, and machine learning to predict cytomegalovirus infection status. A later analysis re-examined previously published TCR beta repertoires from about 700 donors and added high-resolution HLA genotyping to investigate patterns of TCR occurrence. Rather than using new phenotypic data, the later analysis identified candidate immune exposures from TCR beta sequences and from how often those sequences occurred across donors. An earlier analysis of about 600 of the donors used high-throughput TCR beta sequencing to judge whether each TCR beta V gene segment behaved as functional or pseudogenic. Alongside the repertoire data, information on donor age, sex, ethnicity and CMV serostatus was compiled. A later genetic analysis used genome-wide SNP genotypes for about three fifths of the 666 donors, treating that subset as a discovery cohort. All discovery cohort repertoires had been generated on a single sequencing platform. Class I and class II HLA loci were covered by the typing at four-digit resolution. The number of donors typed differed by locus, with 629-630 for A, B, C, DRB1 and DQB1, roughly 520 for DQA1, 600 to 610 for DPA1, and about 450 for DPB1. Roughly 5 DR-DQ haplotypes were treated as single units for association and clustering because of strong linkage in the cohort. Among about 400 genotyped donors of the cohort, an average of roughly 230,000 unique TCR beta nucleotide sequences was sequenced per donor, of which approximately 19% were non-productive.

Summary of the overall study and its limitations: Cytomegalovirus status was reported to be diagnosed by the classifier with high specificity and sensitivity in both the original and validation cohorts. An earlier analysis of roughly 570 of the donors showed that most TCR beta V segments appeared in productive rearrangements either about 87% or about 30% of the time, which broadly matched IMGT annotations. Assigning TCR associations to individual alleles was difficult when HLA alleles, especially DR and DQ, strongly co-occurred. HLA typing was unavailable for some donors at each locus, so association tests used only the typed subset. The 87-base-pair reads could not distinguish some IMGT-functional V segments, including TRBV6-2 and TRBV6-3, so those segments were excluded. In a later analysis, 16,951 TCR beta sequences were associated with specific HLA alleles at a false discovery rate of 0.05. Seventeen rarely observed V segments, including chromosome 9 orphons, were excluded from the earlier analysis of about 600 of the donors because counts were too low. Compared with equally common non-associated chains, HLA-associated TCR beta chains in a later analysis were more clonally expanded and had lower generation probabilities. Compared with the approximately 600-donor mean, donors in an Asian-associated ancestry cluster had fewer N-insertions in productive TCRs, according to a later genetic analysis. For the cohort, immune exposure information was limited to CMV serostatus. According to a later analysis, parvovirus B19, influenza, CMV and Epstein-Barr virus appeared linked to several top co-occurrence clusters. Across donors, most TCR sequences were observed very rarely, whereas some public TCRs were present in many individuals. A cluster of highly shared sequence variants was judged likely to represent a technical artifact of the sequencing pipeline. Correlated functional status among segregating V segments might be attributable to linkage disequilibrium, but an unknown experimental factor could not be ruled out. According to a later analysis, most CMV-associated TCR beta chains appeared to be HLA-restricted, and the HLA associations seemed to be driven largely by CMV exposure. In a later analysis, TCR association rates were found to vary across HLA loci, with the most associated TCRs seen for DRB1 alleles and the fewest for HLA-C alleles. The presence/absence analyses assumed that sequencing depth was roughly uniform across donors, and that assumption may not be true. A further reported finding was that TCR beta sequences accurately predicted the HLA-A and HLA-B alleles for most subjects in the first cohort. A total of fewer than 200 TCR beta chains were listed by the study as associated with cytomegalovirus. The cohort was sequenced for TCR beta chains only, and without alpha or paired-chain data the features that could be detected were limited. A few of the identified cytomegalovirus-associated TCR beta chains were confirmed in vitro to be specific for cytomegalovirus antigens. According to the authors, the approach could potentially be generalized to other disease states and immunological phenotypes. An association between a missense DCLRE1C variant and V-gene and J-gene trimming of TCR beta chains was found in a later genetic analysis and replicated in an independent cohort.

The library was made by the immunoSEQ multiplex PCR assay. For the multiplex PCR, a mixture combining 60 forward primers for TCR Vbeta segments and 13 reverse primers for TCR Jbeta segments was used. The CDR3 region of rearranged TCR beta genes was amplified from genomic DNA by a multiplex PCR assay. The amplified TCR beta libraries were sequenced on the Illumina HiSeq System as 87-base-pair reads. In the original analysis: A later analysis tallied 75 million to 95 million unique TCR beta chains across the 666 repertoires, and around 9.9 million of those chains were shared by two or more donors. Raw reads were error-corrected and collapsed into unique sequences by a nearest-neighbor algorithm in which closely related sequences were merged to remove PCR and sequencing errors. To assign V, D and J gene segments, CDR3 sequences were aligned to IMGT reference sequences. For a sequence to be retained, a match of at least six nucleotides was required to both a V gene segment and a J gene segment. A rearrangement was called productive if the CDR3 had no stop codons and remained in frame with V and J, and every other rearrangement was called non-productive. CDR3 was defined by IMGT convention, running from the second conserved V-encoded cysteine to the conserved J-encoded phenylalanine. The earlier analysis of approximately 590 of the donors excluded any sequence lacking an unambiguous match to a single V gene segment. In an earlier analysis of approximately 590 of the donors, a V segment was called functional when productive rearrangements were above 56.7%, and segregating when the standard deviation between donors exceeded 5%. A statistical classification framework was built for diagnosing cytomegalovirus status from the catalog of TCR beta chain sequences. A later analysis assigned V and J genes by comparing TCR nucleotide sequences with IMGT/GENE-DB human TR gene sequences. In a later analysis, CDR3 sequences and most-parsimonious VDJ recombination scenarios were assigned using the TCRdist pipeline. In a later analysis, each TCR beta chain was defined by its CDR3 amino acid sequence together with its V-gene family, and reads lacking a unique V-gene family were excluded. To address suspected cross-contamination and a sequencing artifact, a later analysis removed roughly 580 highly shared, low-generation-probability nucleotide sequences. In a later analysis, a clonal expansion index for each public chain was calculated from normalized within-repertoire ranks of inferred template counts. In a later analysis, generation probabilities were computed with a VDJ recombination model fitted to out-of-frame rearrangements, and the resulting probabilities were checked against IGoR. A later analysis scored TCR-TCR, TCR-HLA and TCR-CMV co-occurrence with hypergeometric tests, applying a repertoire-size bias correction to TCR pairs. A later analysis estimated false discovery rates by permuting HLA or CMV assignments 20 times. A later analysis grouped co-occurring TCRs with DBSCAN, adding TCRdist sequence similarity when clustering within HLA-allele-positive subsets. For co-occurrence clustering, repertoires with fewer than 30,000 or more than 120,000 public chains were excluded, along with a handful of repertoires with anomalous nucleotide sharing. What TCRdb holds here is the immuneACCESS table cut down to in-frame rearrangements. Part of the clones is not present; checked against another copy, under half of the missing clones reflect an unresolved V gene, and the others are unexplained. V and J calls and clone size are copied from that table; D and trimming were computed from the DNA. For this sample the table gives about 130,000 clones, of which about four fifths were detected only once. Jointly, the top ten make up roughly 3% of the sample.

V has 2 bases trimmed and J has 0 bases trimmed; junction bases matching no gene number 2. The germline V gene (reference sequence) gives CDR1 as GTSNPN and CDR2 as SVGIG. From the cysteine up to the phenylalanine, the CDR3 has a length of 14 residues. Of all the DNA, just the CDR3 is kept, 42 bases in frame from base 1. The cohort consisted of hundreds of healthy bone marrow donors. At the time of sampling, all cohort members were nominally healthy, though unrecorded immune exposures were likely present. The donor was CMV seronegative and was included in the group of a few hundred seronegative cohort members. A peripheral blood sample was collected from each donor, and TCR beta sequencing was performed on peripheral blood mononuclear cells. The Qiagen DNeasy Blood Extraction Kit was used to extract genomic DNA from the blood cell samples. Concerning this clone itself: The target of this receptor is not known. No base qualities exist here, and no much larger clone lies one base off it.

The sequenced sample consisted of PBMCs. This clonotype was sampled from a man aged 30-40 years in good health and CMV-seronegative. The chain is assembled from TRBV30 and TRBJ2-3, with 7 junctional bases fitting TRBD1. The CDR3 loop reads CAWSLTGSTDTQYF. The DNA sequence is as follows: TGTGCCTGGAGTCTGACAGGGAGCACAGATACGCAGTATTTT.